The 7 T cell receptor beta chains in this list originate from one sample, sequenced in a study of blood T cells in healthy people across ages (dated by TCRdb to between 2014 and 2017). Libraries were built with 5' RACE. Sequencing was performed on an Illumina HiSeq 2500. A second about 7 to 12 cycle PCR used a sample-barcoded 5' primer and a J-beta primer mix. The raw public reads went through TCRdb reprocessing: fastp at Q25, MiXCR clone calling, in-frame beta chains kept. Here each entry gathers all rows of one CDR3 protein and keeps the most common genes and DNA. The sample table holds more than 600,000 distinct CDR3 sequences, of which 20% to 25% were seen once. 9.4% of the sample goes to the ten largest clones. These data were likewise used in another study, on T cells of mothers and their children.

The sequenced sample was blood. These receptors were taken from a boy aged 5-17 years in good health.

This sequence joins TRBV7-6 and TRBJ1-2, with 8 positions matching TRBD1. J lost 8 bases, V lost 5 bases, and 10 bases had no gene match. CDR1 is SGHVS, CDR2 FNYEAQ, per germline. The CDR3 covers 14 residues. The CDR3 nucleotides read TGTGCCAGCAGCCGACCAGGGACAGGACAGGGCTACACCTTC. It encodes CASSRPGTGQGYTF.

V is TRBV12-3 or TRBV12-4 and J is TRBJ2-7; the match to TRBD2 covers 13 bases. This CDR3 has 16 amino acids. With 5 bases clipped from V and 4 bases from J, the junction kept 8 bases outside the gene matches. The CDR3 coding sequence is TGTGCCAGCAGTCGCGGACTAGCGGGAGTTGTGTACGAGCAGTACTTC. This translates into CASSRGLAGVVYEQYF.

V gene TRBV12-3 or TRBV12-4 combines with J gene TRBJ2-2, with TRBD2 as a possible D gene (5 bases). Trimming cost V 1 base and J 3 bases, with 18 bases left between them. CDR3 length: 18 residues. CDR3 region: CASSLVVFRGFDTGELFF. DNA for the CDR3: TGTGCCAGCAGTTTAGTGGTTTTCCGGGGTTTCGACACCGGGGAGCTGTTTTTT.

This chain links TRBV18 with TRBJ2-7; 7 bases are a match to TRBD2. CDR1 is KGHSH and CDR2 is LQKENI in the germline V gene. J was trimmed by 3 bases and V by 1 base; bases with no gene match: 3. This CDR3 contains 14 residues. The DNA of the CDR3 is TGTGCCAGCTCACCACTGGGGGGGGACTACGAGCAGTACTTC. This gives the protein CASSPLGGDYEQYF.

There are a few counts of this clonotype. The chain has TRBV12-3 or TRBV12-4 and TRBJ1-3; possible D gene TRBD1, 5 bases. The V end lost 6 bases, the J end lost 7 bases, and 13 bases lay between the germline ends. The CDR3 runs to 13 residues. Written as DNA, the CDR3 is TGTGCCAGCAGCGTCGGCACAGGCAACACCATATATTTT. Its translation is CASSVGTGNTIYF.

This clonotype was counted between two and nine times. V is TRBV6-2 or TRBV6-3 and J is TRBJ2-7, with D possibly being TRBD2 (6 bases). Germline CDR1 and CDR2: MNHEY and SVGEGT. Between the trimmed V and J ends, which lost 2 bases and 5 bases, there was a span of 16 bases. The CDR3 length is 15 residues. DNA for the CDR3: TGTGCCAGCAGTTACGGGTCGGGAGTATTCGACGAGCAGTACTTC. Amino acids: CASSYGSGVFDEQYF.

This clonotype has just a few counts. This rearrangement joins TRBV12-3 or TRBV12-4 to TRBJ2-2; weak D call: TRBD2 (5 bases). This CDR3 region has 13 residues. The ends were cut back, 2 bases at V and 8 bases at J, with 9 bases in the middle. CDR3 loop: CASSLWTAGELFF. In DNA, the CDR3 is TGTGCCAGCAGTTTATGGACTGCGGGGGAGCTGTTTTTT.